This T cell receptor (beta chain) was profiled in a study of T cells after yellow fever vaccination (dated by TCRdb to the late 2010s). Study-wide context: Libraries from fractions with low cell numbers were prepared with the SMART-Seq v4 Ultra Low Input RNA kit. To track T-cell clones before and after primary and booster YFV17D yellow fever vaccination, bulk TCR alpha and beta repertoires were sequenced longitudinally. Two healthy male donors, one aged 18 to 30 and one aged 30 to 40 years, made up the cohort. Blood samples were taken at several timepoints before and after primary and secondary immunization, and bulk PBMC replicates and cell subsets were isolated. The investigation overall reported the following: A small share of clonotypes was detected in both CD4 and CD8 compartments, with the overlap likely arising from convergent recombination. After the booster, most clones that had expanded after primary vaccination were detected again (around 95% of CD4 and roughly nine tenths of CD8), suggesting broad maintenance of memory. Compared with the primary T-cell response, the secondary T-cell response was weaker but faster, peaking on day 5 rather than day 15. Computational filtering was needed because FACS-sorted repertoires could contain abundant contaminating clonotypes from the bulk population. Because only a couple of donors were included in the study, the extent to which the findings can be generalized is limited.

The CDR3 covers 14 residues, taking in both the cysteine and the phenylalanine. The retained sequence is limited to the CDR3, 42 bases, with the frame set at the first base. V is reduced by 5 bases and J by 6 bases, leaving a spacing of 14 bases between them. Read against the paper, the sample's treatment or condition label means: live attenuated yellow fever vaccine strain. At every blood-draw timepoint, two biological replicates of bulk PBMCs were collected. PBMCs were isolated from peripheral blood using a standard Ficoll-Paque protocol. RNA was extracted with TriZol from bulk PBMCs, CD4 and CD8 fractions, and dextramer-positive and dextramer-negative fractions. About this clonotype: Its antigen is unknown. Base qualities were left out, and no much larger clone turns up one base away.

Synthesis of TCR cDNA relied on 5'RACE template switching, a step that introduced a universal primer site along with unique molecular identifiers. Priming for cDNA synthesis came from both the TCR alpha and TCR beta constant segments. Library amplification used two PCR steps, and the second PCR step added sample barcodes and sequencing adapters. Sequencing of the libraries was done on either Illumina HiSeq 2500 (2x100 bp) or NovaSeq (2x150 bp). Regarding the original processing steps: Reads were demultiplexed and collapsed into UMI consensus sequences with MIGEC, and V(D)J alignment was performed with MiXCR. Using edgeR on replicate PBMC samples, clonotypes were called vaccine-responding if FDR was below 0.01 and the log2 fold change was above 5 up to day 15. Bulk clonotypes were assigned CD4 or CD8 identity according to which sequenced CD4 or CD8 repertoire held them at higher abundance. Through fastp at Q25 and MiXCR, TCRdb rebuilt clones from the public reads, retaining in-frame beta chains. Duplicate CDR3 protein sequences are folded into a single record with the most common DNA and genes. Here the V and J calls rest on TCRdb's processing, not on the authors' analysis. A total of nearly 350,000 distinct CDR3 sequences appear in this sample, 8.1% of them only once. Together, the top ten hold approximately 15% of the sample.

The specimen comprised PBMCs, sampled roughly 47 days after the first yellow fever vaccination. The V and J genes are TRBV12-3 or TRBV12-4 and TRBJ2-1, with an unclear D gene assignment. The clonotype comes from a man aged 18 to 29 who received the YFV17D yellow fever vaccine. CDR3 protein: CASSPPPTGNEQFF. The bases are TGTGCCAGCAGTCCCCCCCCGACCGGCAATGAGCAGTTCTTC.